Detailed here is one TCR beta chain. Its antigen is as yet unknown. This sample was taken from a study of cytomegalovirus exposure and HLA in healthy donors. Amplification used 60 Vbeta primers and 13 Jbeta primers. Some clones are missing from TCRdb's copy, which holds only in-frame ones; the method was immunoSEQ multiplex PCR. The sample holds around 100,000 clones, 60% to 70% seen once. Study-wide results and caveats: The study listed roughly 150 cytomegalovirus-associated TCR beta chains.

The CDR3 length is 14 residues. Trimming cost V 4 bases and J 5 bases; bases outside gene matches: 6. The germline V gene encodes CDR1 MGHRA and CDR2 YSYEKL. This sequence originates from a man aged 25-45 years in good health and CMV-seropositive. Material for sequencing was PBMCs. This sequence joins TRBV4-1 and TRBJ1-2, with 8 positions matching TRBD1. DNA of the CDR3: TGCGCCAGCAGCCCCGGACAGGGTGGGTATGGCTACACCTTC. It translates to CASSPGQGGYGYTF.